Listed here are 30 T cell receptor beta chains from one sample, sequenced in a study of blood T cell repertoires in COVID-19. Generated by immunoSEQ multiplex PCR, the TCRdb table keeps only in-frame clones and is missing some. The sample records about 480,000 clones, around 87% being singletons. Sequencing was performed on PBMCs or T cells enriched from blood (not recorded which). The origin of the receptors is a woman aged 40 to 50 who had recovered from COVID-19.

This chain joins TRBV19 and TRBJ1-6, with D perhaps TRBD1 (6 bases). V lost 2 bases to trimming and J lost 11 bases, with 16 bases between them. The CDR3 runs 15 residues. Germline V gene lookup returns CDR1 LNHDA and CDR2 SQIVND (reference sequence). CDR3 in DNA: TGTGCCAGTAGTATACAGGGAAGGGGGATTACACCCCTCCACTTT. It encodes CASSIQGRGITPLHF.

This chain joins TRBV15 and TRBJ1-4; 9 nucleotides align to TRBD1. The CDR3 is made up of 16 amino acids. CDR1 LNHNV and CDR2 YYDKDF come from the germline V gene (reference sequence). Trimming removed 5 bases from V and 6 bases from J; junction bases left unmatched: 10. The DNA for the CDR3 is TGTGCCACCAGCGTTGGGCCTAGACAGGGGGATGAAAAACTGTTTTTT. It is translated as CATSVGPRQGDEKLFF.

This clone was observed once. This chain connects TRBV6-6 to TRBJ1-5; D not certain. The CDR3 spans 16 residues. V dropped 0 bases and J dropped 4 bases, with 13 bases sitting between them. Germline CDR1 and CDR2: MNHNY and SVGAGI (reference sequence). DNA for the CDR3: TGTGCCAGCAGTTACTCGAGGGCCGAAGTTAATCAGCCCCAGCATTTT. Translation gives CASSYSRAEVNQPQHF.

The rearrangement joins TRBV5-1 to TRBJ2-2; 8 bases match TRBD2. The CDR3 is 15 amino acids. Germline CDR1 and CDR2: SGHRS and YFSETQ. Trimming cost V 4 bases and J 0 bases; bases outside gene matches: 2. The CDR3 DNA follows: TGCGCCAGCAGCGGGGGACTAGCGAACACCGGGGAGCTGTTTTTT. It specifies CASSGGLANTGELFF. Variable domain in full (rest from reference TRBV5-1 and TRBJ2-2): KAGVTQTPRYLIKTRGQQVTLSCSPISGHRSVSWYQQTPGQGLQFLFEYFSETQRNKGNFPGRFSGRQFSNSRSEMNVSTLELGDSALYLCASSGGLANTGELFFGEGSRLTVL.

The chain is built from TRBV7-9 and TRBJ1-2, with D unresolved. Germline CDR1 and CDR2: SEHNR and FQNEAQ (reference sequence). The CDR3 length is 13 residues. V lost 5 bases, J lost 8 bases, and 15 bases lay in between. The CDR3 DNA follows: TGTGCCAGCAGCCTAATCGCCGCCATGGGCTACACCTTC. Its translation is CASSLIAAMGYTF.

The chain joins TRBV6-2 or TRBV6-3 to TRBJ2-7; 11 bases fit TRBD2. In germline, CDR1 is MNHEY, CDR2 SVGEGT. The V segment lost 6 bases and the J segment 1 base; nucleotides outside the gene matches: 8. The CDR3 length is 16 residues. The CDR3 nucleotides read TGTGCCAGCAGCTATACTAGCGGGAGTGTTTCCTACGAGCAGTACTTC. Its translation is CASSYTSGSVSYEQYF.

The DNA of the CDR3 is TGTGCCAGCCGGGGACAGCAAGAGACCCAGTACTTC. Amino acid sequence: CASRGQQETQYF. The genes are TRBV6-5 and TRBJ2-5, with 7 bases fitting TRBD1. The CDR3 covers 12 residues. Germline assignment: CDR1 MNHEY and CDR2 SVGAGI. V lost 8 bases to trimming and J lost 2 bases; unmatched junction nucleotides: 2.

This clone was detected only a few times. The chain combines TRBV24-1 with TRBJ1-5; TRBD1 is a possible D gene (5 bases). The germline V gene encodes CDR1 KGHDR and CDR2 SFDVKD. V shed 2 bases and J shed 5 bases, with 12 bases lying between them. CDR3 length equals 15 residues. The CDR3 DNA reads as TGTGCCACCAGTGATTCGGGGGTCCTAGATCAGCCCCAGCATTTT. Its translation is CATSDSGVLDQPQHF.

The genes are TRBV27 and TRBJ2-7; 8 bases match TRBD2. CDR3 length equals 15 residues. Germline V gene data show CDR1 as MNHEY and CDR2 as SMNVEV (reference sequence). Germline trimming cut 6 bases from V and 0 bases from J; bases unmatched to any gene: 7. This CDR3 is CASRKGTRSSYEQYF. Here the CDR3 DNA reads TGTGCCAGCAGAAAAGGGACTAGAAGCTCCTACGAGCAGTACTTC.

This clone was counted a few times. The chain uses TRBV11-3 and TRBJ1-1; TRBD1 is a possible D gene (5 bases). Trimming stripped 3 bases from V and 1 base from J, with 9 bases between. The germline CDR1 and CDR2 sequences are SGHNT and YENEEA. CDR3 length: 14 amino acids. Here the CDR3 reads CASSFTGPNTEAFF. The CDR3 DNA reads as TGTGCCAGCAGCTTCACAGGACCGAACACTGAAGCTTTCTTT. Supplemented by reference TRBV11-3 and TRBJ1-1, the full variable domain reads EAGVVQSPRYKIIEKKQPVAFWCNPISGHNTLYWYLQNLGQGPELLIRYENEEAVDDSQLPKDRFSAERLKGVDSTLKIQPAELGDSAVYLCASSFTGPNTEAFFGQGTRLTVV.

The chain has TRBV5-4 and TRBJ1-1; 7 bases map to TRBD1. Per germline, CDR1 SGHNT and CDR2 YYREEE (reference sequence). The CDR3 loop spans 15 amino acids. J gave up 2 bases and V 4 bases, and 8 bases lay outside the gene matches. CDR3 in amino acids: CASSPDRRVNTEAFF. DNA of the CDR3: TGTGCCAGCAGCCCGGACAGGAGGGTTAACACTGAAGCTTTCTTT.

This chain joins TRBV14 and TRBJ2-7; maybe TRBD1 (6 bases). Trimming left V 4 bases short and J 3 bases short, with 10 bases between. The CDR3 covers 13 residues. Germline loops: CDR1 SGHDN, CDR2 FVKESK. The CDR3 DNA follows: TGTGCCAGCAGCCGTCTACAGGGCTACGAGCAGTACTTC. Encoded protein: CASSRLQGYEQYF.

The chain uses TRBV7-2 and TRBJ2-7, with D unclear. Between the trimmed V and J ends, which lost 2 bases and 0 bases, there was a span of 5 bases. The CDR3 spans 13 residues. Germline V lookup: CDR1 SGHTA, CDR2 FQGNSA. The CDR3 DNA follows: TGTGCCAGCAGCTTACGCGCCTCCTACGAGCAGTACTTC. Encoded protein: CASSLRASYEQYF.

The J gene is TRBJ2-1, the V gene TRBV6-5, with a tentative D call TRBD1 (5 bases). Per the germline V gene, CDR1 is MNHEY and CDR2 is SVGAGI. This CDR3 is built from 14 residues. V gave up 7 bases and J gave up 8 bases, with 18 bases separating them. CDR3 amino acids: CASIGDGGEDEQFF. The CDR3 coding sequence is TGTGCCAGCATAGGGGATGGCGGTGAGGATGAGCAGTTCTTC.

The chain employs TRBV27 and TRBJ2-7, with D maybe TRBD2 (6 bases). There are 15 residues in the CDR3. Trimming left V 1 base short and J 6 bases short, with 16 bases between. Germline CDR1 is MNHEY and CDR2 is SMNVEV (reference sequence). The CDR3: CASSLLVGGLGEQYF. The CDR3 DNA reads TGTGCCAGCAGTTTATTAGTGGGGGGATTGGGCGAGCAGTACTTC.

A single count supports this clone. The CDR3 loop reads CASSLPGQGMIGEAFF. In DNA, the CDR3 is TGTGCCAGCAGCTTACCGGGACAGGGGATGATTGGTGAAGCTTTCTTT. The chain employs TRBV13 and TRBJ1-1; TRBD1 agrees at 10 bases. This CDR3 has 16 amino acids. The germline gives CDR1 PRHDT, CDR2 FYEKMQ (reference sequence). V lost 2 bases, J lost 7 bases, and 10 bases stayed unmatched.

The CDR3 region is CASSLAGGSSYEQYF. The CDR3 DNA sequence: TGTGCCAGCAGCTTAGCAGGGGGCTCATCCTACGAGCAGTACTTC. The V gene is TRBV7-9, the J gene TRBJ2-7; 7 bases agree with TRBD1. Germline-derived CDR1 and CDR2 are SEHNR and FQNEAQ (reference sequence). Trimming at V came to 0 bases and at J to 1 base, leaving 3 bases not matched to a gene. The CDR3 runs to 15 residues.

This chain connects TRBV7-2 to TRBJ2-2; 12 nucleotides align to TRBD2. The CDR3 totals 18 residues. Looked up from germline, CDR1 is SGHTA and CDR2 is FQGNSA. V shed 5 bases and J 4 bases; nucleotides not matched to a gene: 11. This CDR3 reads CASSETSGRGRGTGELFF. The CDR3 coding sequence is TGTGCCAGCAGCGAGACTAGCGGGAGAGGCCGCGGCACCGGGGAGCTGTTTTTT.

CDR3 in amino acids: CASSAPGQGYSGELFF. The CDR3 DNA sequence: TGTGCCAGCAGCGCTCCGGGACAGGGTTATTCCGGGGAGCTGTTTTTT. The gene calls are TRBV5-6 and TRBJ2-2; TRBD1 aligns across 9 bases. CDR1 and CDR2 from the germline V gene are SGHDT and YYEEEE. The CDR3 covers 16 residues. Trimming took 4 bases from V and 6 from J; bases not matched to a gene: 10.

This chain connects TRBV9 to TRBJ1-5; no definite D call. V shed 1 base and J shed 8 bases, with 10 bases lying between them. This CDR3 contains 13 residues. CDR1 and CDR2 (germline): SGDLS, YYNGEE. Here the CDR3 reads CASSVNGGEPQHF. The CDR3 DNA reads TGTGCCAGCAGCGTAAATGGTGGAGAGCCCCAGCATTTT.

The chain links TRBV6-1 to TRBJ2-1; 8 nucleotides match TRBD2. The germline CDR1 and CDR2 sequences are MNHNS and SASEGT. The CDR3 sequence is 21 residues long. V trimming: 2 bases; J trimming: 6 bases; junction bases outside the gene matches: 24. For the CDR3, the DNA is TGTGCCAGCAGTGAAATTACGGGTTCGTTCATGGCCGGGAGGGCTGTCAATGAGCAGTTCTTC. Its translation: CASSEITGSFMAGRAVNEQFF.

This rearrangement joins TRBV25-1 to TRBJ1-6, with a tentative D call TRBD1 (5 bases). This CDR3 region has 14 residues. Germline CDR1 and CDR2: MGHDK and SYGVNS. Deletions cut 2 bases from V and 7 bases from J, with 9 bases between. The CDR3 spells CASSEPGRNSPLHF. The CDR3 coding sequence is TGTGCCAGCAGTGAACCAGGGAGGAATTCACCCCTCCACTTT.

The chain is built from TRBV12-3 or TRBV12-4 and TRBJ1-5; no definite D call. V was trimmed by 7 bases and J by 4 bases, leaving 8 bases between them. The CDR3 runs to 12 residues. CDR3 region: CASIDSNQPQHF. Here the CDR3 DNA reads TGTGCCAGCATTGATAGTAATCAGCCCCAGCATTTT.

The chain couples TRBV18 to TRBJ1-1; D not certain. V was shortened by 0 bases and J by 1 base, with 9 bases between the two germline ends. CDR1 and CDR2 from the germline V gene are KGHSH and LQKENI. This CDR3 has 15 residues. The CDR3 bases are TGTGCCAGCTCACCACCGTCTAATAAGAACACTGAAGCTTTCTTT. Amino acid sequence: CASSPPSNKNTEAFF.

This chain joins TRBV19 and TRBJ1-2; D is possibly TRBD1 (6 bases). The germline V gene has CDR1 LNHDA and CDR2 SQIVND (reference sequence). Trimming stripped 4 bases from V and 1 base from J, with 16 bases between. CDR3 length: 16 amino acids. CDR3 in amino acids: CASSRPTGKFNYGYTF. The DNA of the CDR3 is TGTGCCAGTAGTAGGCCGACAGGTAAATTTAACTATGGCTACACCTTC.

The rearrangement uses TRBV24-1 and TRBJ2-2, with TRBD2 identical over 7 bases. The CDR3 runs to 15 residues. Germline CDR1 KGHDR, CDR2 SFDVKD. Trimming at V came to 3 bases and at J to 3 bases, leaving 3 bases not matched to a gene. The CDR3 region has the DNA TGTGCCACCAGTGATCTGGCGGGAGACACCGGGGAGCTGTTTTTT. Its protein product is CATSDLAGDTGELFF.

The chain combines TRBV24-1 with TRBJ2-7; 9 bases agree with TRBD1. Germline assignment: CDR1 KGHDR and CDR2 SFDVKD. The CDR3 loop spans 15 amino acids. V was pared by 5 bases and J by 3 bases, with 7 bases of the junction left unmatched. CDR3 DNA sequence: TGTGCCACCAGTGTCGCCCGGGACAGGGACTACGAGCAGTACTTC. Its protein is CATSVARDRDYEQYF.

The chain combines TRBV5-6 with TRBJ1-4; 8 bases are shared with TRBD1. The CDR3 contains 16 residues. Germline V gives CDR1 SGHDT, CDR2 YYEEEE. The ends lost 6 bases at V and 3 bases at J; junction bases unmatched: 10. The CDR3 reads CASNDGQGLANEKLFF. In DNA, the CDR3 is TGTGCCAGCAACGACGGACAGGGCTTAGCTAATGAAAAACTGTTTTTT.

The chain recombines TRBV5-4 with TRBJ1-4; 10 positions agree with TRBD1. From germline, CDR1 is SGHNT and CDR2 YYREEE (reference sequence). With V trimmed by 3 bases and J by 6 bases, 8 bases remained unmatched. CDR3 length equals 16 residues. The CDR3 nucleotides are TGTGCCAGCAGCTCGGGACAGGGGACGGGTGATGAAAAACTGTTTTTT. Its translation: CASSSGQGTGDEKLFF.

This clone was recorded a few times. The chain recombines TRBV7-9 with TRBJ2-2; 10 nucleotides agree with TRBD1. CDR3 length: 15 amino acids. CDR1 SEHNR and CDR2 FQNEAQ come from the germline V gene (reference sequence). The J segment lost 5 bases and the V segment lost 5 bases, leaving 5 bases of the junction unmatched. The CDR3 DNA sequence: TGTGCCAGCAGCCTGACAGGGGGCCGGACCGGGGAGCTGTTTTTT. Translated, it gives CASSLTGGRTGELFF.